Listed here are 30 T cell receptor beta chains from one sample, sequenced in a study of OX40 agonist ivuxolimab in advanced cancers. Assay: immunoSEQ multiplex PCR; the TCRdb copy retains only in-frame clones and omits some. The sample carries 8,000 to 11,000 clones, 70% to 85% recorded once. The sample consisted of CD4+ or CD8+ T cells sorted from blood, taken in a trial of the OX40 agonist ivuxolimab. These receptors were obtained from an adult with an advanced solid tumor such as melanoma, head and neck, liver or kidney cancer.

V is TRBV30 and J is TRBJ2-7, with unresolved D. V dropped 6 bases and J dropped 1 base, with 13 bases sitting between them. There are 13 residues in the CDR3. Germline V gene sequence: CDR1 GTSNPN, CDR2 SVGIG (reference sequence). CDR3 region: CACRYQGSYEQYF. The CDR3 DNA sequence: TGTGCCTGCCGCTACCAAGGGTCCTACGAGCAGTACTTC. The whole variable domain, remainder taken from reference TRBV30 and TRBJ2-7, is SQTIHQWPATLVQPVGSPLSLECTVEGTSNPNLYWYRQAAGRGLQLLFYSVGIGQISSEVPQNLSASRPQDRQFILSSKKLLLSDSGFYLCACRYQGSYEQYFGPGTRLTVT.

This clone was found a few times. This sequence joins TRBV11-3 and TRBJ2-1; 8 bases fit TRBD1. J lost 2 bases, V lost 1 base, and 1 base had no gene match. There are 15 residues in the CDR3. Germline V gene lookup returns CDR1 SGHNT and CDR2 YENEEA. This chain's CDR3 is CASSLAGGPYNEQFF. The CDR3 DNA reads as TGTGCCAGCAGCTTAGCAGGGGGCCCCTACAATGAGCAGTTCTTC.

The V gene is TRBV5-6, the J gene TRBJ2-4, with a possible D match to TRBD2 (5 bases). Germline V lookup: CDR1 SGHDT, CDR2 YYEEEE. The CDR3 is 14 amino acids. V lost 2 bases and J 7 bases, leaving 13 bases between the germline ends. The CDR3, as DNA: TGTGCCAGCAGCTTCGGCGACCCGGGGAACATTCAGTACTTC. Translated, it gives CASSFGDPGNIQYF.

V gene TRBV19 combines with J gene TRBJ2-7; unclear D gene. The CDR3 is 13 amino acids. V gave up 2 bases and J gave up 3 bases, with 8 bases separating them. Germline lookup yields CDR1 LNHDA and CDR2 SQIVND (reference sequence). The CDR3 DNA sequence: TGTGCCAGTAGTATAAGCCAGAGCTACGAGCAGTACTTC. Protein: CASSISQSYEQYF.

The chain recombines TRBV28 with TRBJ2-7; TRBD2 might be the D (7 bases). Germline CDR1 reads MDHEN; CDR2 reads SYDVKM. There are 14 residues in the CDR3. The V end was cut by 7 bases, the J end by 3 bases, with 16 bases between. The CDR3, as DNA: TGTGCCAGCACCTTGAGGGGGGAGGGCTACGAGCAGTACTTC. The encoded protein is CASTLRGEGYEQYF.

This clone occurred once. This rearrangement joins TRBV6-6 to TRBJ1-5; D is undetermined. Looked up from germline, CDR1 is MNHNY and CDR2 is SVGAGI (reference sequence). V shed 8 bases and J shed 4 bases, with 9 bases lying between them. This CDR3 has 12 residues. The CDR3 region has the DNA TGTGCCAGCGACGCCGGGAATCAGCCCCAGCATTTT. Residues: CASDAGNQPQHF.

This rearrangement joins TRBV18 to TRBJ1-2; TRBD1 matches at 7 bases. Looked up from germline, CDR1 is KGHSH and CDR2 is LQKENI. The length of the CDR3 is 14 residues. Losses at the gene ends were 6 bases for V and 4 bases for J; bases not matched to a gene: 8. Written as DNA, the CDR3 is TGTGCCAGCTCCCTAGAGGGGACAGCCTATGGCTACACCTTC. Translation gives CASSLEGTAYGYTF.

The J gene is TRBJ1-4, the V gene TRBV16; D gene unclear. The germline V gene encodes CDR1 KGHSY and CDR2 FQNENV. The CDR3 contains 11 residues. Trimming shortened V by 2 bases and J by 7 bases, and 2 bases separated the two germline ends. Here the CDR3 reads CASSQGEKLFF. DNA for the CDR3: TGTGCCAGCAGCCAAGGTGAAAAACTGTTTTTT. Full variable domain (rest looked up from reference TRBV16 and TRBJ1-4): GEEVAQTPKHLVRGEGQKAKLYCAPIKGHSYVFWYQQVLKNEFKFLISFQNENVFDETGMPKERFSAKCLPNSPCSLEIQATKLEDSAVYFCASSQGEKLFFGSGTQLSVL.

The J gene is TRBJ1-2, the V gene TRBV5-1, with D unclear. Per the germline V gene, CDR1 is SGHRS and CDR2 is YFSETQ. V was shortened by 1 base and J by 3 bases, with 10 bases between the two germline ends. The CDR3 covers 14 residues. Here the CDR3 DNA reads TGCGCCAGCAGCTTGAAGCCGGGGTACTATGGCTACACCTTC. Residues: CASSLKPGYYGYTF.

The sample holds a few counts of this clone. The CDR3: CASSQAGGSGNTIYF. CDR3 DNA sequence: TGCGCCAGCAGCCAAGCCGGGGGTAGTGGAAACACCATATATTTT. The V and J genes are TRBV4-1 and TRBJ1-3; TRBD1 might be the D (5 bases). Trimming took 1 base from V and 3 from J, leaving 10 bases between them. Germline CDR1 is MGHRA and CDR2 is YSYEKL. The length of the CDR3 is 15 residues.

The V gene is TRBV6-5, the J gene TRBJ1-5, with unresolved D. Trimming removed 5 bases at V and 3 bases at J, with 5 bases between. The germline V gene has CDR1 MNHEY and CDR2 SVGAGI. The CDR3 totals 12 residues. CDR3 DNA: TGTGCCAGCAGTGCCAACAATCAGCCCCAGCATTTT. It translates to CASSANNQPQHF.

The chain is built from TRBV4-1 and TRBJ2-1; D gene uncertain. From germline, CDR1 is MGHRA and CDR2 YSYEKL. The V end lost 0 bases, the J end lost 9 bases, and 15 bases lay between the germline ends. This CDR3 is built from 15 residues. The CDR3 bases are TGCGCCAGCAGCCAAGACCGAAATCTAGAGCGTGAGCAGTTCTTC. It encodes CASSQDRNLEREQFF.

The genes are TRBV6-4 and TRBJ1-4; TRBD1 aligns across 9 bases. The CDR3 sequence is 16 residues long. CDR1 is MRHNA, CDR2 SNTAGT, per germline. V shed 5 bases, J shed 8 bases, and the junction held 12 bases outside the gene matches. CDR3 residues: CASSPLMGQGHEKLFF. DNA of the CDR3: TGTGCCAGCAGTCCCTTAATGGGACAGGGTCACGAAAAACTGTTTTTT.

The chain carries TRBV19 and TRBJ2-1; no firm D call. Germline V gives CDR1 LNHDA, CDR2 SQIVND (reference sequence). This CDR3 has 11 amino acids. V was shortened by 5 bases and J by 11 bases, with 10 bases between the two germline ends. This CDR3 reads CASSVGSQQFF. The CDR3 coding sequence is TGTGCCAGTAGTGTCGGAAGCCAGCAGTTCTTC.

This chain joins TRBV7-3 and TRBJ2-3, with unresolved D. The CDR3 has 13 amino acids. Trimming stripped 4 bases from V and 1 base from J, with 6 bases between. Germline V gene sequence: CDR1 SGHTA, CDR2 FQGTGA. The CDR3 region is CASSSLRTDTQYF. The DNA of the CDR3 is TGTGCCAGCAGCTCCCTTCGCACAGATACGCAGTATTTT.

The chain is built from TRBV6-1 and TRBJ2-7, with D unclear. Germline V gene data show CDR1 as MNHNS and CDR2 as SASEGT. The CDR3 contains 12 residues. Trimming took off 4 bases at V and 0 bases at J, with 4 bases between the two ends. The DNA for the CDR3 is TGTGCCAGCAGTGCTCCCTCCTACGAGCAGTACTTC. Translated, it gives CASSAPSYEQYF.

The chain recombines TRBV19 with TRBJ1-1, with D hard to call. The CDR3 is 11 residues long. Trimming left V 6 bases short and J 0 bases short, with 2 bases between. Looked up from germline, CDR1 is LNHDA and CDR2 is SQIVND (reference sequence). The CDR3 loop reads CASRLNTEAFF. Here the CDR3 DNA reads TGTGCCAGTAGGTTGAACACTGAAGCTTTCTTT.

This clone is a singleton in its sample. The chain uses TRBV7-6 and TRBJ2-2, with no clear D. The germline V gene has CDR1 SGHVS and CDR2 FNYEAQ. This CDR3 comprises 12 residues. Trimming pared 3 bases from V and 7 bases from J, leaving 6 bases between. The CDR3 DNA reads as TGTGCCAGCAGCTTCGGCGACGGGGAGCTGTTTTTT. Encoded protein: CASSFGDGELFF.

V and J are TRBV29-1 and TRBJ1-3; D gene ambiguous. The germline V gene encodes CDR1 SQVTM and CDR2 ANQGSEA. The CDR3 is 13 residues long. Trimming took off 7 bases at V and 3 bases at J, with 13 bases between the two ends. The CDR3, as DNA: TGCAGCGCGTTGATCGGAGATGGAAACACCATATATTTT. Protein product: CSALIGDGNTIYF. Variable domain in full (rest from reference TRBV29-1 and TRBJ1-3): SAVISQKPSRDICQRGTSLTIQCQVDSQVTMMFWYRQQPGQSLTLIATANQGSEATYESGFVIDKFPISRPNLTFSTLTVSNMSPEDSSIYLCSALIGDGNTIYFGEGSWLTVV.

The V and J genes are TRBV4-1 and TRBJ2-7, with 7 nucleotides matching TRBD1. The CDR3 loop spans 14 amino acids. V trimming: 3 bases; J trimming: 5 bases; junction bases outside the gene matches: 7. Germline CDR1 MGHRA, CDR2 YSYEKL. Here the CDR3 DNA reads TGCGCCAGCAGCCATTACGACAGGGCGAACGAGCAGTACTTC. It yields the protein CASSHYDRANEQYF.

This clone ranks as hyperexpanded. This chain links TRBV14 with TRBJ2-1; possibly TRBD1 for D (6 bases). Germline CDR1 reads SGHDN; CDR2 reads FVKESK. V was shortened by 0 bases and J by 7 bases, with 16 bases between the two germline ends. The CDR3 is made up of 16 amino acids. CDR3 sequence reads: CASSQDLVAGDNEQFF. CDR3 DNA sequence: TGTGCCAGCAGCCAAGATCTCGTGGCAGGGGATAATGAGCAGTTCTTC.

The V gene is TRBV4-1, the J gene TRBJ2-7; D gene uncertain. The CDR3 spans 14 residues. CDR1 is MGHRA, CDR2 YSYEKL, per germline. Trimming shortened V by 4 bases and J by 2 bases, and 12 bases separated the two germline ends. The CDR3 coding sequence is TGCGCCAGCAGCCTTCCGGGCCGAACCTACGAGCAGTACTTC. As protein: CASSLPGRTYEQYF.

This chain uses TRBV13 with TRBJ2-3; D possibly matches TRBD1 or TRBD2 (5 bases each). The CDR3 consists of 14 residues. CDR1 and CDR2 (germline): PRHDT, FYEKMQ (reference sequence). Between the trimmed V and J ends, which lost 4 bases and 1 base, there was a span of 9 bases. Written as DNA, the CDR3 is TGTGCCAGCAGCTCCCGGGACGGCACAGATACGCAGTATTTT. It encodes CASSSRDGTDTQYF.

CDR3 in DNA: TGTGCCAGCAGCCCGTCCCACGGGGTTCCAGTTACGCAGTATTTT. Its translation: CASSPSHGVPVTQYF. The rearrangement joins TRBV6-5 to TRBJ2-3; TRBD2 is a possible D gene (5 bases). V was trimmed by 6 bases and J by 8 bases, leaving 21 bases between them. The CDR3 runs to 15 residues. Germline CDR1 is MNHEY and CDR2 is SVGAGI.

The V gene is TRBV6-5, the J gene TRBJ2-5; a weak D match, TRBD2 (6 bases). CDR1 and CDR2 (germline): MNHEY, SVGAGI. Deletions cut 2 bases from V and 5 bases from J, with 12 bases between. The CDR3 runs to 14 residues. For the CDR3, the DNA is TGTGCCAGCAGTTACGGAGCGGGTGGGGAGACCCAGTACTTC. This sequence encodes CASSYGAGGETQYF.

The CDR3 is CASSYIAEKETQYF. The DNA for the CDR3 is TGTGCCAGCAGCTATATAGCGGAGAAAGAGACCCAGTACTTC. J is TRBJ2-5 and V is TRBV5-4; weak D call: TRBD2 (6 bases). V was trimmed by 3 bases and J by 3 bases, leaving 12 bases between them. Germline V CDR1 and CDR2: SGHNT, YYREEE (reference sequence). This CDR3 region has 14 residues.

Comments on this clone: Other nucleotide sequences from this sample produce the same CDR3. The V and J genes are TRBV5-1 and TRBJ2-7, with 9 bases lining up with TRBD2. The germline CDR1 and CDR2 sequences are SGHRS and YFSETQ. The CDR3 totals 15 residues. V shed 0 bases, J shed 3 bases, and the junction held 4 bases outside the gene matches. The CDR3: CASSLASGTIYEQYF. CDR3 DNA: TGCGCCAGCAGCTTGGCTAGCGGGACCATCTACGAGCAGTACTTC.

To note about this clone: Distinct nucleotide sequences in the sample also encode this CDR3. The V and J genes are TRBV6-5 and TRBJ1-1; D might be TRBD1 (6 bases). This CDR3 spans 15 amino acids. The germline V and J ends were trimmed by 0 bases and 1 base, with 9 bases remaining between them. CDR1 is MNHEY, CDR2 SVGAGI, per germline. CDR3 coding DNA: TGTGCCAGCAGTTACTCGGCAGGGGCGAACACTGAAGCTTTCTTT. Translating gives CASSYSAGANTEAFF.

Concerning this clone: The junction and the germline gene differ at one end; a read error may be behind it. The V call is TRBV4-3, the J call TRBJ1-5, with TRBD1 as a possible D gene (6 bases). CDR1 and CDR2 from the germline V gene are LGHNA and YSLEER. The CDR3 extends over 15 amino acids. This CDR3 is CASSQDGGANQPQRF. The CDR3 region has the DNA TGCGCCAGCAGCCAAGATGGGGGGGCTAATCAGCCCCAGCGTTTT.

The gene calls are TRBV19 and TRBJ2-2; D may be TRBD1 or TRBD2 (5 bases each). V dropped 1 base and J dropped 6 bases, with 12 bases sitting between them. The CDR3 length is 15 residues. Germline CDR1 LNHDA, CDR2 SQIVND (reference sequence). CDR3 nucleotide sequence: TGTGCCAGTAGTATAGGCGAGGGGTTGCCCGGGGAGCTGTTTTTT. The encoded protein is CASSIGEGLPGELFF.